A selection of T cell receptor beta chains follows, all from one sample in a study of CD8 T cells in Susac syndrome. Each CDR3 protein is one row after TCRdb ran MiXCR on the immunoSEQ multiplex PCR reads. Of some 260,000 distinct CDR3 sequences listed, approximately 81% are singletons. Sequencing was carried out using CD8+ T cells from PBMCs. These TCRs come from a human donor with multiple sclerosis. Each CDR3 is given with its conserved first and last residue. Fields, in order: CDR3 DNA, CDR3 protein, V gene, J gene, D gene, clone size. The D gene is left open where the match is weak. Size is omitted from some rows. Given values are once, few, many or a class for expanded clones.

DNA: TGCGCCAGCAGCCTATCAGGACTAGCGGGGCAATACAATGAGCAGTTCTTC; CDR3: CASSLSGLAGQYNEQFF; V: TRBV5-1; J: TRBJ2-1; D: TRBD2; size: .
DNA: TGTGCCAGCAGCCAAGGGGGGGGCGTCAAAAACATTCAGTACTTC; CDR3: CASSQGGGVKNIQYF; V: TRBV3-1; J: TRBJ2-4; D: .; size: .
DNA: TGTGCCAGCAGTGAAGGTGGTAGCGGAGTTTTTTTAAGCTCCTACAATGAGCAGTTCTTC; CDR3: CASSEGGSGVFLSSYNEQFF; V: TRBV2; J: TRBJ2-1; D: .; size: .
DNA: TGTGCCAGCAGTTTTGTAAGGTTCAATGAGCAGTTCTTC; CDR3: CASSFVRFNEQFF; V: TRBV27; J: TRBJ2-1; D: .; size: once
DNA: TGTGCCAGCACCGCGGACTCCCGCTACGAGCAGTACTTC; CDR3: CASTADSRYEQYF; V: TRBV28; J: TRBJ2-7; D: .; size: .
DNA: TGTGCCAGCAGTCCCGGGGGGAATAGGGGCTCCTACAATGAGCAGTTCTTC; CDR3: CASSPGGNRGSYNEQFF; V: TRBV6-1; J: TRBJ2-1; D: TRBD2; size: .
DNA: TGCAGTGCTAGTGGGCTACAGGAAATGAACACTGAAGCTTTCTTT; CDR3: CSASGLQEMNTEAFF; V: TRBV20-1; J: TRBJ1-1; D: .; size: .
DNA: TGTGCCACTCGGACACGGGAAGAACTGTTTTTT; CDR3: CATRTREELFF; V: TRBV2; J: TRBJ1-4; D: .; size: once
DNA: TGTGCCATCAGTGCTGCAGGGGGCAGCGTCTATGGCTACACCTTC; CDR3: CAISAAGGSVYGYTF; V: TRBV10-3; J: TRBJ1-2; D: TRBD1; size: .
DNA: TGTGCCAGCCTGCCCCCGGACAGTCCGCGGACTGAAGCTTTCTTT; CDR3: CASLPPDSPRTEAFF; V: TRBV27; J: TRBJ1-1; D: .; size: .
DNA: TGTGCCAGCAGCTTATGGGGCGGGAGGGCCAAGGATGAGCAGTTCTTC; CDR3: CASSLWGGRAKDEQFF; V: TRBV13; J: TRBJ2-1; D: TRBD2; size: .
DNA: TGCGCCAGCAGCGCTCCGTCGGAGCGGCCTACAGATACGCAGTATTTT; CDR3: CASSAPSERPTDTQYF; V: TRBV5-1; J: TRBJ2-3; D: .; size: once
DNA: TGTGCCAGCAGCTTACGCGGGATTGGAGATACGCAGTATTTT; CDR3: CASSLRGIGDTQYF; V: TRBV7-9; J: TRBJ2-3; D: .; size: .
DNA: TGTGCCAGCAGCGTAGGGGGAGGGTCCTCTGGGGCCAACGTCCTGACTTTC; CDR3: CASSVGGGSSGANVLTF; V: TRBV9; J: TRBJ2-6; D: TRBD2; size: .
DNA: TGTGCCAGTAGTATACAAAGGGCAGGCACTGAAGCTTTCTTT; CDR3: CASSIQRAGTEAFF; V: TRBV19; J: TRBJ1-1; D: .; size: .
DNA: TGCAGCGTTCCTCGGGAGGGTCAGGGCTACACCTTC; CDR3: CSVPREGQGYTF; V: TRBV29-1; J: TRBJ1-2; D: .; size: .
DNA: TGTGCCAGCAGCTTATTCCCTAGCGGGCCAGCCTACAATGAGCAGTTCTTC; CDR3: CASSLFPSGPAYNEQFF; V: TRBV7-9; J: TRBJ2-1; D: TRBD2; size: .
DNA: TGCAGTGCTAGAGACTCTGACACAGATACGCAGTATTTT; CDR3: CSARDSDTDTQYF; V: TRBV20-1; J: TRBJ2-3; D: .; size: few
DNA: TGTGCCAGCAGCCCACCCCAAGCGGAGACCCAGTACTTC; CDR3: CASSPPQAETQYF; V: TRBV5-4; J: TRBJ2-5; D: .; size: .
DNA: TGTGCCAGCAGCTCTTCCGGGACAGGACCCGAGCAGTACTTC; CDR3: CASSSSGTGPEQYF; V: TRBV11-2; J: TRBJ2-7; D: TRBD1; size: .
DNA: TGCAGCGTTGAGGGCCACCGGGACAGTTCCTATTTTAACTATGGCTACACCTTC; CDR3: CSVEGHRDSSYFNYGYTF; V: TRBV29-1; J: TRBJ1-2; D: TRBD1; size: .
DNA: TGTGCCTGGAGTGTACAGGTTAATGAAAAACTGTTTTTT; CDR3: CAWSVQVNEKLFF; V: TRBV30; J: TRBJ1-4; D: .; size: .
DNA: TGTGCCAGCAGCCAAGATCGGGAGGGCCAAGAGACCCAGTACTTC; CDR3: CASSQDREGQETQYF; V: TRBV3-1; J: TRBJ2-5; D: TRBD2; size: .
DNA: TGTGCCAGCAGCCGGACAGGGGGCAGGATGAACACTGAAGCTTTCTTT; CDR3: CASSRTGGRMNTEAFF; V: TRBV7-9; J: TRBJ1-1; D: TRBD1; size: few
DNA: TGTGCCAGCAGTGGCCCTGGGAGGGACTCCTACGAGCAGTACTTC; CDR3: CASSGPGRDSYEQYF; V: TRBV27; J: TRBJ2-7; D: TRBD2; size: .
DNA: TGTGCCAGCAGTCCAGTAGCGGGAGGGCCGGGTGAGCAGTACTTC; CDR3: CASSPVAGGPGEQYF; V: TRBV27; J: TRBJ2-7; D: TRBD2; size: few
DNA: TGTGCCAGCAGCTGGAAAGGACAGGGGTACGAGCAGTACTTC; CDR3: CASSWKGQGYEQYF; V: TRBV5-6; J: TRBJ2-7; D: TRBD1; size: .
DNA: TGTGCCAGTACCCTAACCCCGGCGGGAGTGGTCCAAGAGACCCAGTACTTC; CDR3: CASTLTPAGVVQETQYF; V: TRBV28; J: TRBJ2-5; D: TRBD2; size: .
DNA: TGTGCCAGCAGTTACTCGGGGGGGAACACTGAAGCTTTCTTT; CDR3: CASSYSGGNTEAFF; V: TRBV6-2/TRBV6-3; J: TRBJ1-1; D: .; size: few
DNA: TGTGCCAGCAGCTTGGTAAGGTCTCTAGCGGGAGAGGATACGCAGTATTTT; CDR3: CASSLVRSLAGEDTQYF; V: TRBV5-6; J: TRBJ2-3; D: TRBD2; size: .
DNA: TGTGCCAGCAGTACCCGGGCCTCCATGGAGACCCAGTACTTC; CDR3: CASSTRASMETQYF; V: TRBV6-5; J: TRBJ2-5; D: .; size: .
DNA: TGTGCCTGGGTAACCGGGACAGGGGATTACGAGCAGTACTTC; CDR3: CAWVTGTGDYEQYF; V: TRBV30; J: TRBJ2-7; D: TRBD1; size: .
DNA: TGTGCCAGCAGTCCCCTCTCCACCTCCTACGAGCAGTACTTC; CDR3: CASSPLSTSYEQYF; V: TRBV27; J: TRBJ2-7; D: .; size: .
DNA: TGTGCCAGCAGCCTATACCGGATAAAGCGGAGCAGCAATCAGCCCCAGCATTTT; CDR3: CASSLYRIKRSSNQPQHF; V: TRBV28; J: TRBJ1-5; D: .; size: .
DNA: TGTGCCAGCAGTTATCGTCCAGGGCTCTACACTGAAGCTTTCTTT; CDR3: CASSYRPGLYTEAFF; V: TRBV6-5; J: TRBJ1-1; D: .; size: few
DNA: TGTGCCAGCAGCCCCTTTGTAGCGGGAGTTTTTGAGAACATTCAGTACTTC; CDR3: CASSPFVAGVFENIQYF; V: TRBV7-8; J: TRBJ2-4; D: TRBD2; size: .
DNA: TGTGCCAGCAGCTCCGGCGTCGCTGCCAACAATCAGCCCCAGCATTTT; CDR3: CASSSGVAANNQPQHF; V: TRBV12-3/TRBV12-4; J: TRBJ1-5; D: .; size: .
DNA: TGTGCCAGCAGTCCCAAGCGGGGGCAAAACTATGGCTACACCTTC; CDR3: CASSPKRGQNYGYTF; V: TRBV27; J: TRBJ1-2; D: .; size: .
DNA: TGTGCCAGTAGAAAAGACAGGGGGGGAGCCCGGACTAGCACAGATACGCAGTATTTT; CDR3: CASRKDRGGARTSTDTQYF; V: TRBV19; J: TRBJ2-3; D: TRBD1; size: .
DNA: TGTGCCAGCAGCCCCACCCTGGAGGAAAAACTGTTTTTT; CDR3: CASSPTLEEKLFF; V: TRBV7-9; J: TRBJ1-4; D: .; size: few
DNA: TGTGCCAGCAGTCTTTCCCACAATGAGCAGTACTTC; CDR3: CASSLSHNEQYF; V: TRBV6-5; J: TRBJ2-7; D: .; size: .
DNA: TGTGCCACCACACAGGGGATCGTCTCCAATGAGCAGTTCTTC; CDR3: CATTQGIVSNEQFF; V: TRBV24-1; J: TRBJ2-1; D: TRBD1; size: .
DNA: TGTGCCAGCAGCCCGAGGGGGGCCGGGGAGCTGTTTTTT; CDR3: CASSPRGAGELFF; V: TRBV9; J: TRBJ2-2; D: .; size: .
DNA: TGTGCCAGCAGCTTAAACTCGAGGGCAGAGCCTAACTATGACTACACCTTC; CDR3: CASSLNSRAEPNYDYTF; V: TRBV7-3; J: TRBJ1-2; D: .; size: .
DNA: TGCGCCAGCAGTGCGGAAGCGGGGAACACCGGGGAGCTGTTTTTT; CDR3: CASSAEAGNTGELFF; V: TRBV10-2; J: TRBJ2-2; D: .; size: .
DNA: TGTGCCAGCAGTTCAACCGGGACAGGGTTAGGCTATGGCTACACCTTC; CDR3: CASSSTGTGLGYGYTF; V: TRBV12-3/TRBV12-4; J: TRBJ1-2; D: TRBD1; size: .
DNA: TGTGCCAGTAGTATCCCTGGCAATGAGCAGTTCTTC; CDR3: CASSIPGNEQFF; V: TRBV19; J: TRBJ2-1; D: .; size: .
DNA: TGTGCCAGCAGCTTAGAGCTTGGGACAGAGAGCTACGAGCAGTACTTC; CDR3: CASSLELGTESYEQYF; V: TRBV7-9; J: TRBJ2-7; D: TRBD1; size: .
DNA: TGTGCCAGCACCCCAGCCTCCCGGGACAGGGTACATGGCTACACCTTC; CDR3: CASTPASRDRVHGYTF; V: TRBV27; J: TRBJ1-2; D: TRBD1; size: .
DNA: TGTGCCAGCAGTTTCTACCGGGACAGGGATAACACTGAAGCTTTCTTT; CDR3: CASSFYRDRDNTEAFF; V: TRBV27; J: TRBJ1-1; D: TRBD1; size: .
DNA: TGTGCCAGCAGCGTGGGATACGATGGCTACACCTTC; CDR3: CASSVGYDGYTF; V: TRBV9; J: TRBJ1-2; D: .; size: .
DNA: TGTGCCAGCAGCGTCTTAGCGGGAGGACACAATGAGCAGTTCTTC; CDR3: CASSVLAGGHNEQFF; V: TRBV9; J: TRBJ2-1; D: TRBD2; size: few
DNA: TGTGCCCGGGGGGACCCCTCCTACGAGCAGTACTTC; CDR3: CARGDPSYEQYF; V: TRBV2; J: TRBJ2-7; D: TRBD2; size: few
DNA: TGTGCCAGCAGTCCACGGGCCCGGGACAGGGCCGATATGTACGAGCAGTACTTC; CDR3: CASSPRARDRADMYEQYF; V: TRBV6-1; J: TRBJ2-7; D: TRBD1; size: .
DNA: TGTGCCAGCAGCTTAATGCCTAGCGGGAGAGAGACCCAGTACTTC; CDR3: CASSLMPSGRETQYF; V: TRBV7-3; J: TRBJ2-5; D: TRBD2; size: .
DNA: TGTGCCAGCAGCGTAGGGGGGGACTTGAACACTGAAGCTTTCTTT; CDR3: CASSVGGDLNTEAFF; V: TRBV9; J: TRBJ1-1; D: .; size: .
DNA: TGCGCCAGCAGCGCCGGGACTAGCGGGAGCGGGCGGATTGAGCAGTTCTTC; CDR3: CASSAGTSGSGRIEQFF; V: TRBV5-1; J: TRBJ2-1; D: TRBD2; size: .